This T cell receptor beta chain was captured in a study of shared clonotypes between healthy human individuals. Some clones are missing from TCRdb's copy, which holds only in-frame ones; the method was immunoSEQ multiplex PCR. The data show around 2,000,000 clones, approximately 94% seen once. Per germline, CDR1 SGHTA and CDR2 FQGTGA. The CDR3 spans 13 amino acids, including both terminal residues. A note on this clone: This CDR3 fails to terminate in the conserved phenylalanine or tryptophan, so it likely reflects a read error. Because the CDR3's place on the DNA is in doubt, the DNA is left out and the CDR3 is given as listed by TCRdb.

CD8 cells classed as naive were CD45RO-negative and positively selected for CCR7, excluding terminally differentiated effector memory CD45RA+ cells. This TCR came from a man aged 18 to 35 in good health. Some clones in this sample may be carry-over from other donors' samples. This chain links TRBV7-3 with TRBJ2-7. The sequenced sample was naive CD8+ T cells from PBMCs. The CDR3 reads CASSYRSWGKVFL.